What follows is one TCR beta chain and its context. The antigen is undetermined. This sample stems from a study of T cell responses to AZD1222 COVID-19 vaccine. Germline values: CDR1 SEHNR, CDR2 FQNEAQ (reference sequence). Trimming removed 6 bases at V and 4 bases at J, with 13 bases between. The CDR3 contains 14 residues. The assay was immunoSEQ multiplex PCR, and TCRdb's table has in-frame clones only and misses some. The repertoire holds fewer than 150,000 clones, with approximately 89% as singletons. Study-level findings and limits: Vaccine-associated CD4 TCRs ranged over spike, dominating at 160-218 and 743-854.

This TCR was sampled from an adult in good health. Here the sequenced sample was peripheral blood, taken on day 0 of AZD1222 vaccination. The chain couples TRBV7-9 to TRBJ1-5; D not resolved. DNA for the CDR3: TGTGCCAGCAGTCCTGGACCGTCGAATCAGCCCCAGCATTTT. This codes for CASSPGPSNQPQHF.